A single sample is the source of the 19 T cell receptor beta chains below, sequenced in a study of beta chain features in type 1 diabetes. Isolated RNA was reverse transcribed in full, so expressed TCRB transcripts were sequenced. Generated by immunoSEQ multiplex PCR, the TCRdb table keeps only in-frame clones and is missing some. The sample lists 900,000 or so clones, 17% occurring once. The sample taken for sequencing was naive CD4+ T cells from blood. All receptors derive from a woman younger than 30 in good health.

This sequence joins TRBV7-9 and TRBJ2-2; D ambiguous. V dropped 5 bases and J dropped 4 bases, with 11 bases sitting between them. Germline loops: CDR1 SEHNR, CDR2 FQNEAQ (reference sequence). The CDR3 totals 14 residues. This CDR3 is CASSPRSATGELFF. CDR3 bases: TGTGCCAGCAGCCCCCGCTCGGCCACCGGGGAGCTGTTTTTT.

The chain links TRBV7-6 to TRBJ2-7, with D maybe TRBD2 (5 bases). The V gene lost 2 bases and the J gene lost 6 bases, with 20 bases spanning the gap. CDR3 length: 16 residues. Germline CDR1 and CDR2: SGHVS and FNYEAQ. The CDR3 is CASSLLADNFMGEQYF. In nucleotides, the CDR3 is TGTGCCAGCAGCTTACTAGCAGACAATTTCATGGGCGAGCAGTACTTC.

This chain links TRBV18 with TRBJ2-2; a possible D gene is TRBD2 (5 bases). Germline assignment: CDR1 KGHSH and CDR2 LQKENI. V lost 3 bases, J lost 3 bases, and 8 bases lay in between. The CDR3 spans 14 residues. The CDR3 sequence: CASSPGVHTGELFF. The CDR3, as DNA: TGTGCCAGCTCACCCGGGGTACACACCGGGGAGCTGTTTTTT.

This clone occurred a few times. V is TRBV9 and J is TRBJ1-1; D gene unclear. The CDR3 extends over 13 amino acids. The V end lost 1 base, the J end lost 3 bases, and 7 bases lay between the germline ends. In germline, CDR1 is SGDLS, CDR2 YYNGEE. The CDR3 is CASSVSSYTEAFF. Written as DNA, the CDR3 is TGTGCCAGCAGCGTAAGCAGTTACACTGAAGCTTTCTTT.

This clone showed up just a few times. The V and J genes are TRBV6-6 and TRBJ1-3; possible D gene TRBD1, 6 bases. The CDR3 runs to 13 residues. With 11 bases removed from V and 0 bases from J, the gap between germline ends came to 11 bases. Germline values: CDR1 MNHNY, CDR2 SVGAGI (reference sequence). CDR3 amino acids: CAGGTSSGNTIYF. DNA for the CDR3: TGTGCCGGAGGGACAAGCTCTGGAAACACCATATATTTT.

A few counts support this clone. V and J are TRBV2 and TRBJ2-1; 12 bases are shared with TRBD2. The CDR3 loop spans 14 amino acids. V lost 4 bases, J lost 9 bases, and 4 bases stayed unmatched. The germline V gene has CDR1 SNHLY and CDR2 FYNNEI. For the CDR3, the DNA is TGTGCCAGCAGTGGACTAGCGGGAGTGGGTGAGCAGTTCTTC. Translated: CASSGLAGVGEQFF.

This chain uses TRBV7-2 with TRBJ2-7; 7 bases are a match to TRBD2. The CDR3 consists of 15 residues. V was clipped by 2 bases and J by 2 bases; unmatched bases: 6. Germline-derived CDR1 and CDR2 are SGHTA and FQGNSA. The CDR3 is CASSLRSGITYEQYF. CDR3 nucleotides: TGTGCCAGCAGCTTAAGGAGCGGGATCACCTACGAGCAGTACTTC. Filled out from reference TRBV7-2 and TRBJ2-7, the complete variable domain reads GAGVSQSPSNKVTEKGKDVELRCDPISGHTALYWYRQSLGQGLEFLIYFQGNSAPDKSGLPSDRFSAERTGGSVSTLTIQRTQQEDSAVYLCASSLRSGITYEQYFGPGTRLTVT.

The chain combines TRBV4-3 with TRBJ2-1; possible D gene TRBD2, 5 bases. V gave up 3 bases and J gave up 0 bases, with 15 bases separating them. Germline loops: CDR1 LGHNA, CDR2 YSLEER. This CDR3 comprises 17 residues. The CDR3 spells CASSQETTQSSYNEQFF. The DNA of the CDR3 is TGCGCCAGCAGCCAGGAGACTACCCAGAGCTCCTACAATGAGCAGTTCTTC.

CDR3 sequence (DNA): TGTGCCAGCAGTGAAGATCCCGGGGGACTGCAGCCCCAGCATTTT. Encoded protein: CASSEDPGGLQPQHF. This chain connects TRBV6-1 to TRBJ1-5, with D possibly matching TRBD1 (5 bases). CDR1 MNHNS and CDR2 SASEGT come from the germline V gene. The CDR3 runs 15 residues. Trimming took 1 base from V and 7 from J, leaving 14 bases between them.

There are a few counts of this clone. V is TRBV18 and J is TRBJ2-7; D not certain. Trimming removed 3 bases at V and 3 bases at J, with 12 bases between. This CDR3 is 14 amino acids long. In germline, CDR1 is KGHSH, CDR2 LQKENI. CDR3 amino acids: CASSPQGVLYEQYF. The CDR3 nucleotides are TGTGCCAGCTCACCGCAAGGTGTCCTCTACGAGCAGTACTTC.

CDR3 protein: CASSQDLTGRAGNEQFF. In nucleotides, the CDR3 is TGCGCCAGCAGCCAAGATCTTACAGGCCGCGCGGGGAATGAGCAGTTCTTC. The rearrangement links TRBV4-3 to TRBJ2-1, with TRBD2 as a possible D gene (6 bases). Germline V gives CDR1 LGHNA, CDR2 YSLEER. This CDR3 spans 17 amino acids. Trimming shortened V by 0 bases and J by 7 bases, and 19 bases separated the two germline ends.

This chain uses TRBV19 with TRBJ2-1, with D perhaps being TRBD1 or TRBD2 (5 bases each). The germline gives CDR1 LNHDA, CDR2 SQIVND (reference sequence). The V end lost 5 bases, the J end lost 0 bases, and 11 bases lay between the germline ends. This CDR3 is 15 amino acids long. The CDR3 region has the DNA TGTGCCAGTAGTCGGGGACCTAGCTCCTACAATGAGCAGTTCTTC. It is translated as CASSRGPSSYNEQFF.

This clone was found once. This rearrangement joins TRBV5-1 to TRBJ2-1; a possible D gene is TRBD2 (6 bases). The CDR3 consists of 14 residues. Germline CDR1 and CDR2: SGHRS and YFSETQ. V was clipped by 1 base and J by 10 bases, with 15 bases between them. DNA for the CDR3: TGCGCCAGCAGCTTGCACGGGACTTTCAGGGAGCAGTTCTTC. It translates to CASSLHGTFREQFF.

This clone has just a few counts. The rearrangement joins TRBV6-1 to TRBJ1-5; no firm D call. The V and J ends lost 7 bases and 6 bases respectively, with 10 bases between them. The germline V gene encodes CDR1 MNHNS and CDR2 SASEGT. The length of the CDR3 is 12 residues. This chain's CDR3 is CASTAGFQPQHF. In DNA form, the CDR3 reads TGTGCCAGCACCGCGGGGTTTCAGCCCCAGCATTTT.

The chain is built from TRBV7-9 and TRBJ2-4; 10 bases agree with TRBD1. The CDR3 consists of 14 residues. Per germline, CDR1 SEHNR and CDR2 FQNEAQ (reference sequence). V lost 3 bases and J lost 7; bases outside the gene matches: 3. The DNA of the CDR3 is TGTGCCAGCAGCTTCGGGACAGGGGTGAACATTCAGTACTTC. Translation gives CASSFGTGVNIQYF.

This chain links TRBV11-2 with TRBJ2-2; no reliable D call. Per the germline V gene, CDR1 is SGHAT and CDR2 is FQNNGV. This CDR3 contains 12 residues. V lost 1 base, J lost 10 bases, and 7 bases lay in between. CDR3 coding DNA: TGTGCCAGCAGCTTAGCGTTATCGGAGCTGTTTTTT. It is translated as CASSLALSELFF.

This rearrangement joins TRBV11-2 to TRBJ2-2, with a possible D match to TRBD1 (5 bases). This CDR3 is 14 amino acids long. Per the germline V gene, CDR1 is SGHAT and CDR2 is FQNNGV. V lost 5 bases and J lost 8, with 15 bases in between. The CDR3 here is CASSTVTGSGELFF. The CDR3, as DNA: TGTGCCAGCAGCACGGTAACAGGCTCTGGGGAGCTGTTTTTT.

The V and J genes are TRBV18 and TRBJ2-7; TRBD1 might be the D (6 bases). The ends were cut back, 8 bases at V and 1 base at J, with 15 bases in the middle. The CDR3 has 14 residues. Germline V gene lookup returns CDR1 KGHSH and CDR2 LQKENI. CDR3 nucleotides: TGTGCCAGCCGTCAAACTCAGGGGTCCTACGAGCAGTACTTC. Its translation: CASRQTQGSYEQYF.

J is TRBJ2-3 and V is TRBV5-1; perhaps TRBD1 as D (5 bases). Germline values: CDR1 SGHRS, CDR2 YFSETQ. Between the trimmed V and J ends, which lost 1 base and 8 bases, there was a span of 26 bases. This CDR3 has 18 amino acids. The CDR3 protein is CASSLRVPDVRGTGTQYF. The CDR3 DNA reads as TGCGCCAGCAGCTTGAGGGTCCCGGACGTTAGGGGCACGGGTACGCAGTATTTT.